The 5 T cell receptor beta chains reported below all come from one sample, sequenced in a study of blood T cell repertoires in COVID-19. Measured with immunoSEQ multiplex PCR; TCRdb has only the in-frame clones, and not every one. The sample shows a few hundred thousand clones, about 85% of them seen only once. The sample taken for sequencing was peripheral blood. The receptor set was obtained from a human donor with COVID-19, enrolled during active disease. The donor label of this sample is uncertain.

This clone was counted once. The chain employs TRBV14 and TRBJ2-5, with D perhaps TRBD1 (6 bases). The germline V and J ends were trimmed by 0 bases and 4 bases, with 12 bases remaining between them. There are 15 residues in the CDR3. Germline V gene data show CDR1 as SGHDN and CDR2 as FVKESK. CDR3 residues: CASSQDLPGAETQYF. In nucleotides, the CDR3 is TGTGCCAGCAGCCAAGATCTCCCAGGGGCAGAGACCCAGTACTTC.

The chain links TRBV19 to TRBJ1-2; 11 positions match TRBD1. The trim removed 6 bases at V and 7 bases at J, leaving 10 bases unmatched. Germline V CDR1 and CDR2: LNHDA, SQIVND (reference sequence). There are 15 residues in the CDR3. CDR3 region: CASSQTGQGAFGYTF. CDR3 in DNA: TGTGCCAGTAGCCAGACCGGACAGGGGGCGTTTGGCTACACCTTC.

The chain recombines TRBV7-3 with TRBJ2-1; a weak D match, TRBD2 (6 bases). This CDR3 has 15 residues. Germline lookup yields CDR1 SGHTA and CDR2 FQGTGA. Trimming pared 0 bases from V and 3 bases from J, leaving 9 bases between. Written as DNA, the CDR3 is TGTGCCAGCAGCTTAACTAGCGGTGGCTACAATGAGCAGTTCTTC. Its translation: CASSLTSGGYNEQFF. The full variable domain, completed using reference TRBV7-3 and TRBJ2-1, is GAGVSQTPSNKVTEKGKYVELRCDPISGHTALYWYRQSLGQGPEFLIYFQGTGAADDSGLPNDRFFAVRPEGSVSTLKIQRTERGDSAVYLCASSLTSGGYNEQFFGPGTRLTVL.

This clone was seen only a few times. This chain uses TRBV28 with TRBJ2-1; 11 nucleotides agree with TRBD2. Germline lookup yields CDR1 MDHEN and CDR2 SYDVKM. This CDR3 spans 15 amino acids. V trimming: 6 bases; J trimming: 7 bases; junction bases outside the gene matches: 8. CDR3 amino acids: CASRIRLAGSNEQFF. CDR3 nucleotides: TGTGCCAGCAGGATTCGACTAGCGGGATCAAATGAGCAGTTCTTC.

The genes are TRBV12-3 or TRBV12-4 and TRBJ2-7; D remains unclear. CDR3 length equals 13 residues. Trimming cost V 0 bases and J 9 bases, with 12 bases left between them. The CDR3 loop reads CASSLAGGPGQYF. The CDR3 nucleotides are TGTGCCAGCAGTTTAGCTGGTGGCCCTGGGCAGTACTTC.